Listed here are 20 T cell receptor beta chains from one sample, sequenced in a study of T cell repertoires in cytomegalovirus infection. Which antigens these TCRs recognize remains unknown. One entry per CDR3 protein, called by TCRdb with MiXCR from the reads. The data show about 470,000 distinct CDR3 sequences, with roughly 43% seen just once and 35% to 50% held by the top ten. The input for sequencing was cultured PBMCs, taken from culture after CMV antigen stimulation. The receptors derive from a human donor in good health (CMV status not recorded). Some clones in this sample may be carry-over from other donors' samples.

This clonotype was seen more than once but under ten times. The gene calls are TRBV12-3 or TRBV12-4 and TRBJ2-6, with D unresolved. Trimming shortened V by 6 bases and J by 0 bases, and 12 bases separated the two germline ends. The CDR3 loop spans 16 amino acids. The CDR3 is CASRSAPSSGANVLTF. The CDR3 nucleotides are TGTGCCAGCAGATCGGCACCTAGCTCTGGGGCCAACGTCCTGACTTTC.

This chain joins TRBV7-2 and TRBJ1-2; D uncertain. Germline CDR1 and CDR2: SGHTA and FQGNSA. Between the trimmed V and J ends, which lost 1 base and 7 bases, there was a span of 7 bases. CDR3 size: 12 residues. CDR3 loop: CASSLDWGGYTF. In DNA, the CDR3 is TGTGCCAGCAGCTTAGACTGGGGTGGCTACACCTTC.

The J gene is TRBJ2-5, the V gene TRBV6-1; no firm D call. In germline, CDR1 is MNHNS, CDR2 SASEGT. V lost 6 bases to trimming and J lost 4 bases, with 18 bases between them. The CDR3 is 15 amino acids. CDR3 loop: CASSPLTGSGETQYF. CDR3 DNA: TGTGCCAGCAGCCCCCTGACTGGGTCGGGAGAGACCCAGTACTTC.

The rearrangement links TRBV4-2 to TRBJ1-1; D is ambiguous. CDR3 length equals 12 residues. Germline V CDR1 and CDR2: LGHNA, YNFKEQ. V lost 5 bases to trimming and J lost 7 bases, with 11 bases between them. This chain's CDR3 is CASSSSDGEAFF. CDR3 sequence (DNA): TGTGCCAGCAGCAGCTCGGACGGTGAAGCTTTCTTT.

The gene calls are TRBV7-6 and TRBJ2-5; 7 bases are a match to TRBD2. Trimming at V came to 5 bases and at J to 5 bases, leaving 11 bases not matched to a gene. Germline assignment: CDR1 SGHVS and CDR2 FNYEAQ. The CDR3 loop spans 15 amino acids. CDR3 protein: CASSLRTGGEETQYF. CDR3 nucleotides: TGTGCCAGCAGCCTACGGACTGGGGGGGAGGAGACCCAGTACTTC.

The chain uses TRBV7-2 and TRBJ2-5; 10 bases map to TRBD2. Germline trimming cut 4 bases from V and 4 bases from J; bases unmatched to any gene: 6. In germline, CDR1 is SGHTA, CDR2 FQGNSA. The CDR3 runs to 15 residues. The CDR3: CASSYTSGAGETQYF. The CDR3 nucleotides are TGTGCCAGCAGCTACACTAGCGGGGCGGGAGAGACCCAGTACTTC.

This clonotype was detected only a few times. The CDR3, as DNA: TGTGCCAGCAGCATACGTCTAGCGGGGGGGCGTCGGCTTGTCGAGCAGTACTTC. It codes for CASSIRLAGGRRLVEQYF. The chain couples TRBV7-2 to TRBJ2-7; 12 positions match TRBD2. This CDR3 spans 18 amino acids. Germline values: CDR1 SGHTA, CDR2 FQGNSA. V shed 5 bases and J 6 bases; nucleotides not matched to a gene: 17.

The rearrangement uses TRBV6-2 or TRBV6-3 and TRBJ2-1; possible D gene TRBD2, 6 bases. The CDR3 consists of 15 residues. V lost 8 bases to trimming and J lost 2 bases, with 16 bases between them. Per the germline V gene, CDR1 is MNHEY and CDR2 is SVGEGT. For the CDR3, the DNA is TGTGCCAGCCTCGAGCCGGGAGTCACCTACAATGAGCAGTTCTTC. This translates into CASLEPGVTYNEQFF.

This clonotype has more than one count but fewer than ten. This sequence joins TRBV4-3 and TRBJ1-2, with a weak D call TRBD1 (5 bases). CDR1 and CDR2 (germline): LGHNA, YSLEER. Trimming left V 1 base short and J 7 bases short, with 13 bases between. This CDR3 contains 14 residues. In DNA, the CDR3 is TGCGCCAGCAGCCAAGTTCAGGGAATTGGTGGCTACACCTTC. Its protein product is CASSQVQGIGGYTF.

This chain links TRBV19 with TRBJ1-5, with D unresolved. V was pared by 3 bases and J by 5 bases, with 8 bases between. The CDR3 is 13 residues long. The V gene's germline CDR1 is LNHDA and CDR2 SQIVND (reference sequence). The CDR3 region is CASSIRIDQPQHF. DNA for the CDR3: TGTGCCAGTAGTATCCGTATTGATCAGCCCCAGCATTTT.

CDR3 bases: TGTGCCAGCAGTTACTCGAAAGGTTTTCGCACAGATACGCAGTATTTT. Translated, it gives CASSYSKGFRTDTQYF. The chain couples TRBV6-2 or TRBV6-3 to TRBJ2-3; no clear D gene. The ends were cut back, 0 bases at V and 1 base at J, with 11 bases in the middle. This CDR3 comprises 16 residues. CDR1 and CDR2 (germline): MNHEY, SVGEGT.

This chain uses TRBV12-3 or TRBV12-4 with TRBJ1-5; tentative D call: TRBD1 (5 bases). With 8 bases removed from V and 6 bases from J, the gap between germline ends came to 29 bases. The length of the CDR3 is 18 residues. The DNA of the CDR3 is TGTGCCAGCGGCCTACTACCGGGGCTAAAAAGTGCCCCTCAGCCCCAGCATTTT. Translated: CASGLLPGLKSAPQPQHF.

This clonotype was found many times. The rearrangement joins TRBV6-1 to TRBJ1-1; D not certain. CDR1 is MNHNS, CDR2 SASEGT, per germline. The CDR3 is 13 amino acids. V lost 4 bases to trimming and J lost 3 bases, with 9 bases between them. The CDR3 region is CASSVGRHTEAFF. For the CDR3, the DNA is TGTGCCAGCAGTGTAGGGAGGCACACTGAAGCTTTCTTT.

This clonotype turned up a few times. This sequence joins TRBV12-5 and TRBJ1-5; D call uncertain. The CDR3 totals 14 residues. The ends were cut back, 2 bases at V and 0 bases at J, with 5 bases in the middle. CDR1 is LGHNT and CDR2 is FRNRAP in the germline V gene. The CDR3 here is CASGLLGSNQPQHF. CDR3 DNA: TGTGCTAGTGGTTTGCTAGGTAGCAATCAGCCCCAGCATTTT.

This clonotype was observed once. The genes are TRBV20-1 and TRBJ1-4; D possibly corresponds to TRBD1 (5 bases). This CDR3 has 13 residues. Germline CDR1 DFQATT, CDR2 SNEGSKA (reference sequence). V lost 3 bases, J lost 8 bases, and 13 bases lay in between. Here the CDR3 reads CSASVRDQEKLFF. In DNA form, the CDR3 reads TGCAGTGCTAGCGTACGGGACCAAGAAAAACTGTTTTTT.

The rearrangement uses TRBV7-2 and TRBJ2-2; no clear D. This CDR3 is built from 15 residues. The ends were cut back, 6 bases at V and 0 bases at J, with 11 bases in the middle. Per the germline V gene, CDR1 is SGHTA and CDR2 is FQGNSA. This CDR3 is CASRRPGPNTGELFF. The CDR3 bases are TGTGCCAGCAGGCGCCCTGGGCCGAACACCGGGGAGCTGTTTTTT.

In DNA, the CDR3 is TGCGCCAGCAGCAGCGCCGGGACTGACACCGGGGAGCTGTTTTTT. Translating gives CASSSAGTDTGELFF. The gene calls are TRBV5-1 and TRBJ2-2; tentatively, D is TRBD2 (6 bases). Germline loops: CDR1 SGHRS, CDR2 YFSETQ. CDR3 size: 15 residues. V was shortened by 4 bases and J by 3 bases, with 13 bases between the two germline ends.

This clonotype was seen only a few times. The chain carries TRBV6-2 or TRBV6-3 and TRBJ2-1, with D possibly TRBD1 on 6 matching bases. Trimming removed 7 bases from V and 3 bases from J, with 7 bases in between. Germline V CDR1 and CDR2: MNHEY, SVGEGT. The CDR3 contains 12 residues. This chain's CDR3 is CASKDSYNEQFF. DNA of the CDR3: TGTGCCAGCAAGGACAGCTACAATGAGCAGTTCTTC.

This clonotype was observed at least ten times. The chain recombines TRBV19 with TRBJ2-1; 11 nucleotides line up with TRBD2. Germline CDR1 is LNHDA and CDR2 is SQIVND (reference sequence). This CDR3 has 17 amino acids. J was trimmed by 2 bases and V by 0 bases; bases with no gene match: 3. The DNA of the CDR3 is TGTGCCAGTAGTATAGAGGGGGGACTAGCGGCCTACAATGAGCAGTTCTTC. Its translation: CASSIEGGLAAYNEQFF.

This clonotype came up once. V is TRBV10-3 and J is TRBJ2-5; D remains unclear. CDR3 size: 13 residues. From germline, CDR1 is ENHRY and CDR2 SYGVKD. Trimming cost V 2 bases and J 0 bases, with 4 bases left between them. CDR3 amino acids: CAISEPHQETQYF. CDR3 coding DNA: TGTGCCATCAGTGAGCCTCACCAAGAGACCCAGTACTTC.